Shown below are 23 T cell receptor beta chains from a single sample sequenced in a study of T-cell memory formation after mild COVID-19. One entry per CDR3 protein, called by TCRdb with MiXCR from the 5' RACE reads. The data show approximately 290,000 distinct CDR3 sequences, approximately 15% seen once. The sequencing input was PBMCs or a T cell subset sorted from them (not recorded which). The source of these receptors is a man in his late teens or twenties who had mild COVID-19 (a few samples of this study predate the infection). Cell type and time point are not known.

This clonotype was counted only a few times. The V call is TRBV7-2, the J call TRBJ2-3; D uncertain. CDR3 size: 15 residues. Trimming cost V 5 bases and J 0 bases, with 12 bases left between them. CDR1 SGHTA and CDR2 FQGNSA come from the germline V gene. The CDR3 protein is CASSPMGGSTDTQYF. The DNA for the CDR3 is TGTGCCAGCAGCCCCATGGGTGGGAGCACAGATACGCAGTATTTT. The whole variable domain, remainder taken from reference TRBV7-2 and TRBJ2-3, is GAGVSQSPSNKVTEKGKDVELRCDPISGHTALYWYRQSLGQGLEFLIYFQGNSAPDKSGLPSDRFSAERTGGSVSTLTIQRTQQEDSAVYLCASSPMGGSTDTQYFGPGTRLTVL.

This clonotype was observed a few times. This rearrangement joins TRBV27 to TRBJ1-1; 8 bases align to TRBD1. Germline CDR1 and CDR2: MNHEY and SMNVEV (reference sequence). Trimming removed 5 bases from V and 2 bases from J; junction bases left unmatched: 7. This CDR3 contains 15 residues. CDR3 residues: CASSRRTGLNTEAFF. CDR3 DNA: TGTGCCAGCAGTAGGCGGACAGGGTTAAACACTGAAGCTTTCTTT.

The sample holds a few counts of this clonotype. This chain joins TRBV7-9 and TRBJ2-1; D is uncertain. Trimming removed 4 bases from V and 7 bases from J, with 8 bases in between. Germline-derived CDR1 and CDR2 are SEHNR and FQNEAQ (reference sequence). The CDR3 loop spans 12 amino acids. In nucleotides, the CDR3 is TGTGCCAGCAGCTCTGGGTGGAATGAGCAGTTCTTC. Translation gives CASSSGWNEQFF.

V usage is TRBV12-3 or TRBV12-4 and J usage is TRBJ2-4; D might be TRBD1 (5 bases). CDR3 size: 13 residues. The germline V and J ends were trimmed by 5 bases and 7 bases, with 12 bases remaining between them. In DNA form, the CDR3 reads TGTGCCAGCAGTCTGGGCAGGGCGAACATTCAGTACTTC. This translates into CASSLGRANIQYF.

This clonotype was counted between two and nine times. The J gene is TRBJ1-1, the V gene TRBV5-1; D is possibly TRBD1 (6 bases). Germline CDR1 and CDR2: SGHRS and YFSETQ. The CDR3 totals 17 residues. V lost 4 bases to trimming and J lost 0 bases, with 19 bases between them. DNA for the CDR3: TGCGCCAGCAGCGTCATAGGGGGTCCGGGCATGAACACTGAAGCTTTCTTT. Amino acids: CASSVIGGPGMNTEAFF.

This clonotype was seen a few times. CDR3 loop: CASSTRTDQPQHF. The CDR3 DNA reads TGTGCCAGTAGTACTCGGACAGACCAGCCCCAGCATTTT. V gene TRBV19 combines with J gene TRBJ1-5, with a weak D call TRBD1 (6 bases). This CDR3 spans 13 amino acids. Between the trimmed V and J ends, which lost 4 bases and 7 bases, there was a span of 11 bases. Germline V gene sequence: CDR1 LNHDA, CDR2 SQIVND (reference sequence).

This chain connects TRBV5-1 to TRBJ2-1, with TRBD1 as a possible D gene (6 bases). The CDR3 totals 13 residues. V was pared by 4 bases and J by 7 bases, with 12 bases between. The germline V gene encodes CDR1 SGHRS and CDR2 YFSETQ. The CDR3 coding sequence is TGCGCCAGCAGCGAAAACAGGGTGAATGAGCAGTTCTTC. Protein: CASSENRVNEQFF.

This clonotype was seen repeatedly, ten times or more. The chain employs TRBV7-9 and TRBJ1-2, with 8 bases identical to TRBD1. The junction had 6 bases not matched to a gene; V was cut back by 5 bases and J by 10 bases. The CDR3 extends over 12 amino acids. Germline CDR1 reads SEHNR; CDR2 reads FQNEAQ (reference sequence). CDR3 nucleotides: TGTGCCAGCAGCGACCTACAGGGGGTCTACACCTTC. It translates to CASSDLQGVYTF.

This clonotype appeared a few times. The chain recombines TRBV6-6 with TRBJ2-2, with a weak D call TRBD1 (5 bases). Trimming cost V 2 bases and J 6 bases, with 13 bases left between them. CDR3 length: 15 amino acids. Germline V gives CDR1 MNHNY, CDR2 SVGAGI (reference sequence). The CDR3 here is CASSYQGPAAGELFF. In DNA form, the CDR3 reads TGTGCCAGCAGTTACCAGGGCCCTGCAGCCGGGGAGCTGTTTTTT.

This clonotype has more than one count but fewer than ten. This chain connects TRBV4-3 to TRBJ2-5; D is perhaps TRBD2 (6 bases). The V and J ends lost 8 bases and 1 base respectively, with 20 bases between them. This CDR3 comprises 16 residues. Per the germline V gene, CDR1 is LGHNA and CDR2 is YSLEER. DNA for the CDR3: TGCGCCAGCTCTCGGCAGGGACTCTTTGCCCAAGAGACCCAGTACTTC. Amino acids: CASSRQGLFAQETQYF.

V gene TRBV20-1 combines with J gene TRBJ1-1; D is ambiguous. The CDR3 is 12 residues long. CDR1 and CDR2 (germline): DFQATT, SNEGSKA (reference sequence). V dropped 7 bases and J dropped 4 bases, with 13 bases sitting between them. For the CDR3, the DNA is TGCAGTGATCGGATGCGAGGCACTGAAGCTTTCTTT. Protein product: CSDRMRGTEAFF.

This clonotype was detected a few times. V is TRBV6-4 and J is TRBJ2-1, with 8 nucleotides matching TRBD2. There are 15 residues in the CDR3. The V gene end was trimmed by 3 bases and the J gene end by 9 bases; junction bases not matched to a gene: 10. Germline-derived CDR1 and CDR2 are MRHNA and SNTAGT. The CDR3 DNA follows: TGTGCCAGCAGTGAAGATGTAGCGGGGTCGAGTGAGCAGTTCTTC. As protein: CASSEDVAGSSEQFF.

This clonotype was seen only a few times. The gene calls are TRBV6-2 or TRBV6-3 and TRBJ1-1, with 7 positions matching TRBD1. The CDR3 is 15 residues long. J was trimmed by 2 bases and V by 6 bases; bases with no gene match: 9. The germline V gene encodes CDR1 MNHEY and CDR2 SVGEGT. The CDR3 nucleotides are TGTGCCAGCAGACCTATGGACAGGTATAACACTGAAGCTTTCTTT. It specifies CASRPMDRYNTEAFF.

The chain employs TRBV29-1 and TRBJ1-5, with D unclear. This CDR3 contains 13 residues. Trimming took 4 bases from V and 5 from J, leaving 12 bases between them. CDR1 is SQVTM, CDR2 ANQGSEA, per germline. CDR3 nucleotides: TGCAGCGTTGGTTCCCGGGCTTATCAGCCCCAGCATTTT. Protein product: CSVGSRAYQPQHF.

The chain uses TRBV3-1 and TRBJ2-4, with D perhaps given as TRBD1 or TRBD2 (6 bases each). There are 20 residues in the CDR3. V dropped 5 bases and J dropped 0 bases, with 26 bases sitting between them. Germline CDR1 is LGHDT and CDR2 is YNNKEL (reference sequence). The CDR3 reads CASSSPWGATYPPAKNIQYF. The CDR3 coding sequence is TGTGCCAGCAGCTCGCCATGGGGGGCCACATACCCCCCAGCCAAAAACATTCAGTACTTC. Complete variable domain (other parts from reference TRBV3-1 and TRBJ2-4): DTAVSQTPKYLVTQMGNDKSIKCEQNLGHDTMYWYKQDSKKFLKIMFSYNNKELIINETVPNRFSPKSPDKAHLNLHINSLELGDSAVYFCASSSPWGATYPPAKNIQYFGAGTRLSVL.

This clonotype was observed a handful of times. The CDR3 protein is CAGGTGGKPQHF. Here the CDR3 DNA reads TGTGCCGGCGGGACAGGGGGGAAGCCCCAGCATTTT. The genes are TRBV18 and TRBJ1-5; TRBD1 matches 11 bases. This CDR3 spans 12 amino acids. With V trimmed by 11 bases and J by 8 bases, 5 bases remained unmatched. CDR1 KGHSH and CDR2 LQKENI come from the germline V gene.

The chain carries TRBV5-1 and TRBJ1-2; no reliable D call. The germline V and J ends were trimmed by 4 bases and 8 bases, with 12 bases remaining between them. This CDR3 is 12 amino acids long. The germline V gene has CDR1 SGHRS and CDR2 YFSETQ. CDR3 sequence reads: CASSAGLPGYTF. The DNA of the CDR3 is TGCGCCAGCAGCGCCGGCCTTCCGGGCTACACCTTC.

This rearrangement joins TRBV7-6 to TRBJ1-1; D call uncertain. Germline lookup yields CDR1 SGHVS and CDR2 FNYEAQ. V dropped 2 bases and J dropped 4 bases, with 17 bases sitting between them. CDR3 length: 16 residues. The CDR3 nucleotides read TGTGCCAGCAGCTTACAAACAGAAATTACGGGCACTGAAGCTTTCTTT. Translating gives CASSLQTEITGTEAFF.

The V and J genes are TRBV5-1 and TRBJ2-7; either TRBD1 or TRBD2 may supply D (7 bases each). CDR3 length: 15 residues. Looked up from germline, CDR1 is SGHRS and CDR2 is YFSETQ. Trimming took 3 bases from V and 3 from J, leaving 16 bases between them. The CDR3 sequence: CASSSGGADDYEQYF. CDR3 nucleotides: TGCGCCAGCAGCTCAGGGGGGGCGGACGACTACGAGCAGTACTTC. Complete variable domain (other parts from reference TRBV5-1 and TRBJ2-7): KAGVTQTPRYLIKTRGQQVTLSCSPISGHRSVSWYQQTPGQGLQFLFEYFSETQRNKGNFPGRFSGRQFSNSRSEMNVSTLELGDSALYLCASSSGGADDYEQYFGPGTRLTVT.

This clonotype was counted between two and nine times. The chain couples TRBV10-3 to TRBJ1-2; 7 nucleotides align to TRBD1. Germline assignment: CDR1 ENHRY and CDR2 SYGVKD. The CDR3 extends over 13 amino acids. J gave up 6 bases and V 5 bases, and 6 bases lay outside the gene matches. CDR3 loop: CAISPQQGNGYTF. The CDR3 nucleotides read TGTGCCATCAGTCCTCAACAGGGGAATGGCTACACCTTC.

This clonotype was seen more than once but under ten times. The chain couples TRBV10-1 to TRBJ2-3, with a tentative D call TRBD2 (6 bases). Trimming removed 8 bases at V and 8 bases at J, with 14 bases between. CDR3 size: 12 residues. In germline, CDR1 is WNHNN, CDR2 SYGVQD (reference sequence). CDR3 sequence: CASSQGLGTQYF. The CDR3 DNA follows: TGCGCCAGCTCCCAGGGACTCGGTACGCAGTATTTT.

In its sample, this clonotype was seen a few times. V gene TRBV12-3 or TRBV12-4 combines with J gene TRBJ1-1; 9 nucleotides line up with TRBD1. Germline trimming cut 6 bases from V and 6 bases from J; bases unmatched to any gene: 8. The CDR3 is 14 residues long. The CDR3 bases are TGTGCCAGCAGCCCGGGACAGGGTTTGGCTGAAGCTTTCTTT. The encoded protein is CASSPGQGLAEAFF.

This clonotype has only a few counts. This chain joins TRBV6-2 or TRBV6-3 and TRBJ2-1; possible D gene TRBD2, 6 bases. The CDR3 spans 15 residues. The V gene's germline CDR1 is MNHEY and CDR2 SVGEGT. V was pared by 0 bases and J by 2 bases, with 8 bases between. Written as DNA, the CDR3 is TGTGCCAGCAGTTACTCTGGGGGGACCTACAATGAGCAGTTCTTC. Translating gives CASSYSGGTYNEQFF.